A selection of T cell receptor beta chains follows, all from one sample in a study of T-cell reconstitution after alpha-beta-depleted transplantation in children. TCRdb re-analysed the PCR reads in MiXCR, keeping a single row per CDR3 protein. The table shows about 640,000 distinct CDR3 sequences, with roughly 15% occurring only once. Sequencing used PBMCs from the stem cell graft donor, obtained from the stem cell graft. Every receptor here comes from a human donor who donated a stem cell graft to a child with acute myeloid leukemia. Each CDR3 is given with its conserved first and last residue. The order of the fields is clone size, D gene, J gene, V gene, CDR3 DNA, CDR3 protein. The D gene is left open where the match is weak. Size tells how often a clone was seen (once, few, many) or the class of an expanded clone, and some rows leave it out.

clone size: .
D gene: .
J gene: TRBJ1-6
V gene: TRBV5-1
CDR3 DNA: TGCGCCAGCAGCTTGACAACCTATAATTCACCCCTCCACTTT
CDR3 protein: CASSLTTYNSPLHF

clone size: few
D gene: TRBD1
J gene: TRBJ2-1
V gene: TRBV19
CDR3 DNA: TGTGCCAGTAGCCCCTTGAGGGGGCCTGGGGATGAGCAGTTCTTC
CDR3 protein: CASSPLRGPGDEQFF

clone size: many
D gene: .
J gene: TRBJ1-2
V gene: TRBV20-1
CDR3 DNA: TGCAGTGCTACCGGCCTAATCTCCCCCTATGGCTACACCTTC
CDR3 protein: CSATGLISPYGYTF

clone size: few
D gene: .
J gene: TRBJ2-7
V gene: TRBV30
CDR3 DNA: TGTGCCTGGAGTTCGTCAATTTCCTACGAGCAGTACTTC
CDR3 protein: CAWSSSISYEQYF

clone size: many
D gene: .
J gene: TRBJ2-2
V gene: TRBV20-1
CDR3 DNA: TGCAGTGCCTTTTACCCGGGGGAGGCCAGCGGGGAGCTGTTTTTT
CDR3 protein: CSAFYPGEASGELFF

clone size: many
D gene: .
J gene: TRBJ1-5
V gene: TRBV20-1
CDR3 DNA: TGCAGTGCTAGTGAGGGGGGGAACGCTAGAATCCAGCCCCAGCATTTT
CDR3 protein: CSASEGGNARIQPQHF

clone size: few
D gene: .
J gene: TRBJ2-7
V gene: TRBV7-9
CDR3 DNA: TGTGCCAGCAGCTTCCCGGGGAGGACCTACGAGCAGTACTTC
CDR3 protein: CASSFPGRTYEQYF

clone size: many
D gene: TRBD2
J gene: TRBJ2-1
V gene: TRBV7-6
CDR3 DNA: TGTGCCAGCAGCTCCCAGACTAGCGGGTTCGCCTACAATGAGCAGTTCTTC
CDR3 protein: CASSSQTSGFAYNEQFF

clone size: many
D gene: .
J gene: TRBJ2-7
V gene: TRBV12-3/TRBV12-4
CDR3 DNA: TGTGCCAGCACCTTGTCGACCCTGGGGACCTACGAGCAGTACTTC
CDR3 protein: CASTLSTLGTYEQYF

clone size: .
D gene: .
J gene: TRBJ2-7
V gene: TRBV2
CDR3 DNA: TGTGCCAGCAGTGAAGCTGGGGGGACCGAGCAGTACTTC
CDR3 protein: CASSEAGGTEQYF

clone size: many
D gene: .
J gene: TRBJ2-3
V gene: TRBV28
CDR3 DNA: TGTGCCAGCAGTTCCCCTAGCACAGATACGCAGTATTTT
CDR3 protein: CASSSPSTDTQYF

clone size: many
D gene: TRBD1
J gene: TRBJ1-4
V gene: TRBV20-1
CDR3 DNA: TGCAGTGCTCTCCCGGGGACAGCGGTAACGAATGAAAAACTGTTTTTT
CDR3 protein: CSALPGTAVTNEKLFF

clone size: .
D gene: TRBD1
J gene: TRBJ1-4
V gene: TRBV20-1
CDR3 DNA: TGCAGTGCTCCGGGCGGGACAGGGGATGAAAAACTGTTTTTT
CDR3 protein: CSAPGGTGDEKLFF

clone size: many
D gene: TRBD2
J gene: TRBJ2-1
V gene: TRBV7-3
CDR3 DNA: TGTGCCAGCAGCCTCGGACTAGCGGGGGTCGATGAGCAGTTCTTC
CDR3 protein: CASSLGLAGVDEQFF

clone size: .
D gene: .
J gene: TRBJ1-2
V gene: TRBV28
CDR3 DNA: TGTGCCAGCAGGCCACTGGTTTATTATGGCTACACCTTC
CDR3 protein: CASRPLVYYGYTF

clone size: few
D gene: .
J gene: TRBJ1-5
V gene: TRBV6-5
CDR3 DNA: TGTGCCAGCAGTTACGACAGCCTAAATCAGCCCCAGCATTTT
CDR3 protein: CASSYDSLNQPQHF

clone size: .
D gene: .
J gene: TRBJ2-5
V gene: TRBV20-1
CDR3 DNA: TGCAGTGCTAGAGATTTGTCTTCTGGGCTAGGGGCCCAGTACTTC
CDR3 protein: CSARDLSSGLGAQYF

clone size: many
D gene: .
J gene: TRBJ1-1
V gene: TRBV29-1
CDR3 DNA: TGCAGCGTTGAAGAGGGGGGGGGCGTCGGTGAAGCTTTCTTT
CDR3 protein: CSVEEGGGVGEAFF

clone size: many
D gene: .
J gene: TRBJ2-2
V gene: TRBV7-9
CDR3 DNA: TGTGCCAGCAGCGTTGGGACCGGGGAGCTGTTTTTT
CDR3 protein: CASSVGTGELFF

clone size: few
D gene: .
J gene: TRBJ1-6
V gene: TRBV20-1
CDR3 DNA: TGCAGTGCTAGAGCAGGGGAAAATTCACCCCTCCACTTT
CDR3 protein: CSARAGENSPLHF

clone size: few
D gene: .
J gene: TRBJ2-5
V gene: TRBV5-1
CDR3 DNA: TGCGCCAGCAGCCCCGGGTCCGAAGAGACCCAGTACTTC
CDR3 protein: CASSPGSEETQYF

clone size: many
D gene: .
J gene: TRBJ2-4
V gene: TRBV20-1
CDR3 DNA: TGCAGTGCTAGAGTAGGAAACATTCAGTACTTC
CDR3 protein: CSARVGNIQYF

clone size: .
D gene: .
J gene: TRBJ1-1
V gene: TRBV5-1
CDR3 DNA: TGCGCCAGCAGTCCAAAAGCCCAGGGGCCCCAAGCTTTCTTT
CDR3 protein: CASSPKAQGPQAFF

clone size: .
D gene: TRBD2
J gene: TRBJ2-1
V gene: TRBV7-2
CDR3 DNA: TGTGCCAGCAGCTCGAACCTAGCGGGGGGCCCCGGTGAGCAGTTCTTC
CDR3 protein: CASSSNLAGGPGEQFF

clone size: .
D gene: .
J gene: TRBJ2-3
V gene: TRBV29-1
CDR3 DNA: TGCAGCGTTGATGGCCTCGGAGATACGCAGTATTTT
CDR3 protein: CSVDGLGDTQYF

clone size: many
D gene: .
J gene: TRBJ1-2
V gene: TRBV7-2
CDR3 DNA: TGTGCCAGCAGCCTCGAGACTCTCTATGGCTACACCTTC
CDR3 protein: CASSLETLYGYTF

clone size: .
D gene: .
J gene: TRBJ2-7
V gene: TRBV6-5
CDR3 DNA: TGTGCCAGCAGTTACATCGGCAGGATCGACGAGCAGTACTTC
CDR3 protein: CASSYIGRIDEQYF

clone size: many
D gene: .
J gene: TRBJ1-6
V gene: TRBV20-1
CDR3 DNA: TGCAGTGCTAGAGGGGGGAGAACCTATAATTCACCCCTCCACTTT
CDR3 protein: CSARGGRTYNSPLHF

clone size: .
D gene: TRBD1
J gene: TRBJ2-5
V gene: TRBV24-1
CDR3 DNA: TGTGCCACCAGTACTCGACAGGGCTTGGAGACCCAGTACTTC
CDR3 protein: CATSTRQGLETQYF

clone size: many
D gene: .
J gene: TRBJ2-5
V gene: TRBV29-1
CDR3 DNA: TGCAGCGTTGACCCTCCCGGGGGACAAGAGACCCAGTACTTC
CDR3 protein: CSVDPPGGQETQYF

clone size: many
D gene: .
J gene: TRBJ2-1
V gene: TRBV25-1
CDR3 DNA: TGTGCCAGCCGAAAGGGACCCTCTGGCAATGAGCAGTTCTTC
CDR3 protein: CASRKGPSGNEQFF

clone size: few
D gene: TRBD2
J gene: TRBJ2-2
V gene: TRBV29-1
CDR3 DNA: TGCAGCGTTGAACCCATCGTGCGGGGGGCGAAAGGTAGTGGCACCGGGGAGCTGTTTTTT
CDR3 protein: CSVEPIVRGAKGSGTGELFF

clone size: many
D gene: TRBD2
J gene: TRBJ2-1
V gene: TRBV20-1
CDR3 DNA: TGCAGTGCTAGAAGCTCTAGCGGGGGGGCCTACAATGAGCAGTTCTTC
CDR3 protein: CSARSSSGGAYNEQFF

clone size: few
D gene: .
J gene: TRBJ1-1
V gene: TRBV5-1
CDR3 DNA: TGCGCCAGCAGCCGGGAGGGAGTCAACACTGAAGCTTTCTTT
CDR3 protein: CASSREGVNTEAFF

clone size: .
D gene: .
J gene: TRBJ2-5
V gene: TRBV7-9
CDR3 DNA: TGTGCCAGCAGCTTATCGGGGGTTGGGGAGACCCAGTACTTC
CDR3 protein: CASSLSGVGETQYF

clone size: many
D gene: TRBD1
J gene: TRBJ1-5
V gene: TRBV7-2
CDR3 DNA: TGTGCCAGCAGCTTAACCGGGACAGGGTATCAGCCCCAGCATTTT
CDR3 protein: CASSLTGTGYQPQHF

clone size: .
D gene: .
J gene: TRBJ2-3
V gene: TRBV4-1
CDR3 DNA: TGCGCCAGCAGCCAAGACGGGAGTACGCAGTATTTT
CDR3 protein: CASSQDGSTQYF

clone size: few
D gene: .
J gene: TRBJ2-1
V gene: TRBV15
CDR3 DNA: TGTGCCGCAGCGGGTTCCTACAATGAGCAGTTCTTC
CDR3 protein: CAAAGSYNEQFF

clone size: .
D gene: .
J gene: TRBJ2-1
V gene: TRBV5-5
CDR3 DNA: TGTGCCAGCAGCTCCGACATAGCAGGTGAGCAGTTCTTC
CDR3 protein: CASSSDIAGEQFF

clone size: few
D gene: .
J gene: TRBJ1-2
V gene: TRBV9
CDR3 DNA: TGTGCCAGCAGCGTAGCAAGGGGGGAAGATGGCTACACCTTC
CDR3 protein: CASSVARGEDGYTF

clone size: few
D gene: .
J gene: TRBJ2-1
V gene: TRBV13
CDR3 DNA: TGTGCCAGCAGCCCCGGAAGGAAAGGCCACAATGAGCAGTTCTTC
CDR3 protein: CASSPGRKGHNEQFF

clone size: many
D gene: .
J gene: TRBJ2-3
V gene: TRBV20-1
CDR3 DNA: TGCAGTCCCCCGCGTGAGCCAGATACGCAGTATTTT
CDR3 protein: CSPPREPDTQYF

clone size: many
D gene: .
J gene: TRBJ2-3
V gene: TRBV7-9
CDR3 DNA: TGTGCCAGCAGCTTAAATACGCAGTATTTT
CDR3 protein: CASSLNTQYF

clone size: many
D gene: .
J gene: TRBJ2-2
V gene: TRBV29-1
CDR3 DNA: TGCAGCGTGGGGGCGGGAACCGGGGAGCTGTTTTTT
CDR3 protein: CSVGAGTGELFF

clone size: .
D gene: TRBD2
J gene: TRBJ2-5
V gene: TRBV13
CDR3 DNA: TGTGCCAGCAGCTTAGGACTAGCGGGGTGGCAAGAGACCCAGTACTTC
CDR3 protein: CASSLGLAGWQETQYF

clone size: .
D gene: TRBD1
J gene: TRBJ2-3
V gene: TRBV15
CDR3 DNA: TGTGCCACCAGCATTGGGACAGAAAGCACAGATACGCAGTATTTT
CDR3 protein: CATSIGTESTDTQYF

clone size: few
D gene: .
J gene: TRBJ2-3
V gene: TRBV7-3
CDR3 DNA: TGTGCCACTGCACGGGGGGCCGGAACAGATACGCAGTATTTT
CDR3 protein: CATARGAGTDTQYF

clone size: .
D gene: .
J gene: TRBJ1-5
V gene: TRBV4-3
CDR3 DNA: TGCGCCAGCAGGCAAGATCACACGGGCAATCAGCCCCAGCATTTT
CDR3 protein: CASRQDHTGNQPQHF

clone size: .
D gene: TRBD2
J gene: TRBJ2-2
V gene: TRBV4-1
CDR3 DNA: TGCGCCAGCAGCCTCACAGCGGGGGGCACCGGGGAGCTGTTTTTT
CDR3 protein: CASSLTAGGTGELFF

clone size: many
D gene: .
J gene: TRBJ2-1
V gene: TRBV5-5
CDR3 DNA: TGTGCCAGCAGCTTGGACTGGGGGGCCGATGAGCAGTTCTTC
CDR3 protein: CASSLDWGADEQFF

clone size: few
D gene: .
J gene: TRBJ1-6
V gene: TRBV7-2
CDR3 DNA: TGTGCCAGCAGCTTAGCGCGAGAATTGGATTCACCCCTCCACTTT
CDR3 protein: CASSLARELDSPLHF

clone size: many
D gene: .
J gene: TRBJ1-5
V gene: TRBV20-1
CDR3 DNA: TGCAGTGCTAGAACAGGGAGGATAGAAAAGCCCCAGCATTTT
CDR3 protein: CSARTGRIEKPQHF

clone size: many
D gene: .
J gene: TRBJ1-2
V gene: TRBV20-1
CDR3 DNA: TGCAGTGCTAGAGATCAGAGCCCTTTTTATGAAAAAATAATCGGGTACACCTTC
CDR3 protein: CSARDQSPFYEKIIGYTF

clone size: many
D gene: .
J gene: TRBJ2-7
V gene: TRBV20-1
CDR3 DNA: TGCAGTGCACGGGACGACTCCTACGAGCAGTACTTC
CDR3 protein: CSARDDSYEQYF

clone size: .
D gene: .
J gene: TRBJ1-2
V gene: TRBV4-3
CDR3 DNA: TGCGCCAGCAGCCAAGCGGTGGGATATGGCTACACCTTC
CDR3 protein: CASSQAVGYGYTF

clone size: many
D gene: .
J gene: TRBJ1-1
V gene: TRBV20-1
CDR3 DNA: TGCAGTGCTCGAAAGGCCGGGAACACTGAAGCTTTCTTT
CDR3 protein: CSARKAGNTEAFF

clone size: few
D gene: .
J gene: TRBJ1-1
V gene: TRBV7-2
CDR3 DNA: TGTGCCAGCAGCTTAGTTCGGGTCATGAACACTGAAGCTTTCTTT
CDR3 protein: CASSLVRVMNTEAFF

clone size: .
D gene: TRBD1
J gene: TRBJ1-6
V gene: TRBV7-3
CDR3 DNA: TGTGCCAGCAGCCCCGGGACAGGGTACTCACCCCTCCACTTT
CDR3 protein: CASSPGTGYSPLHF

clone size: few
D gene: TRBD2
J gene: TRBJ2-3
V gene: TRBV20-1
CDR3 DNA: TGCAGTGAGAGCGGGGGGGCCCCCACAGATACGCAGTATTTT
CDR3 protein: CSESGGAPTDTQYF

clone size: .
D gene: .
J gene: TRBJ1-1
V gene: TRBV5-1
CDR3 DNA: TGCGCCAGCAGCCCCTCGCAGGGGCTACGGGACACTGAAGCTTTCTTT
CDR3 protein: CASSPSQGLRDTEAFF